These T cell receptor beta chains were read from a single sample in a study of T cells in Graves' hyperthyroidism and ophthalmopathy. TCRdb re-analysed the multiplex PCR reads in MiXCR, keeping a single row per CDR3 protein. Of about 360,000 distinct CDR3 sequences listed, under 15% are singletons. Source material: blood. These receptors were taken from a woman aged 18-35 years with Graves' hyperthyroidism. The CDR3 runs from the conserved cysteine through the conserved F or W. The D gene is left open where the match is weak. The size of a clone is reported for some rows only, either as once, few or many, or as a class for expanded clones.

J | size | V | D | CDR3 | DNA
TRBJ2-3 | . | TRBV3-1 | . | CASSRILATDTQYF | TGTGCCAGCAGCCGTATACTAGCAACAGATACGCAGTATTTT
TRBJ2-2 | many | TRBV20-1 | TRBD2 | CSAGGLAGIGELFF | TGCAGTGCTGGCGGACTAGCGGGGATCGGGGAGCTGTTTTTT
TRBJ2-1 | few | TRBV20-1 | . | CSASNSPGTNEQFF | TGCAGTGCTTCAAACAGCCCCGGGACGAACGAGCAGTTCTTC
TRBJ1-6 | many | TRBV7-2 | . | CASSLAPGAVNSPLHF | TGTGCCAGCAGCTTAGCTCCGGGGGCCGTGAATTCACCCCTCCACTTT
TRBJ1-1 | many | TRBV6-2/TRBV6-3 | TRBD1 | CASSPRQGGEFSTEAFF | TGTGCCAGCAGTCCCCGTCAAGGGGGCGAGTTCTCCACTGAAGCTTTCTTT
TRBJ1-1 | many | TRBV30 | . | CASDWDTEAFF | TGTGCCTCCGACTGGGACACTGAAGCTTTCTTT
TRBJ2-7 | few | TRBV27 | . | CASSLGSEQYF | TGTGCCAGCAGCCTCGGATCGGAGCAGTACTTC
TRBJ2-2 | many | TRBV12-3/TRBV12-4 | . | CASSLTDTGELFF | TGTGCCAGCAGCCTTACTGACACCGGGGAGCTGTTTTTT
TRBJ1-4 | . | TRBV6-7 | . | CASRQRCNEKLFF | TGTGCCAGCCGACAGCGATGTAATGAAAAACTGTTTTTT
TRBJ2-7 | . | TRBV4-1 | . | CASSQDSRPYEQYF | TGCGCCAGCAGCCAAGATAGTAGGCCCTACGAGCAGTACTTC
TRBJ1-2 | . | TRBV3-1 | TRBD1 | CASSHYSGTGSYGYTF | TGTGCCAGCAGCCACTACTCCGGGACAGGGAGCTATGGCTACACCTTC
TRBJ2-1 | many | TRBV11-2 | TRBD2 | CASSSPKRRGAVEQFF | TGTGCCAGCAGCTCCCCTAAACGGCGGGGGGCCGTTGAGCAGTTCTTC
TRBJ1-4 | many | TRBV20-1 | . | CSASDPGGNNEKLFF | TGCAGTGCTAGTGACCCTGGGGGAAATAATGAAAAACTGTTTTTT
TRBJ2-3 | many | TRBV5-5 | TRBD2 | CASSFASGGRAADTQYF | TGTGCCAGCAGCTTCGCATCCGGCGGGAGGGCCGCAGATACGCAGTATTTT
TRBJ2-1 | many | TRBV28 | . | CASIESRTPRDEQFF | TGTGCCAGCATCGAGTCCAGGACGCCACGGGATGAGCAGTTCTTC
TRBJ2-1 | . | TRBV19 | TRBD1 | CVSRSTGAYNEQFF | TGTGTCAGTAGATCGACAGGGGCCTACAATGAGCAGTTCTTC
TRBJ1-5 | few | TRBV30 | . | CAYSFGGNQPQHF | TGTGCCTACTCTTTCGGGGGCAATCAGCCCCAGCATTTT
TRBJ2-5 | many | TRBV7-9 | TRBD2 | CASSFFRTSGIETQYF | TGTGCCAGCAGCTTTTTCCGGACTAGCGGGATCGAGACCCAGTACTTC
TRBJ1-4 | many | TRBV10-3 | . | CATALSLYPTNEKLFF | TGTGCCACCGCCCTATCACTATATCCAACTAATGAAAAACTGTTTTTT
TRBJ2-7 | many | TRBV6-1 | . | CASTDPNRASSYEQYF | TGTGCCAGCACCGATCCTAACCGGGCAAGTTCCTACGAGCAGTACTTC
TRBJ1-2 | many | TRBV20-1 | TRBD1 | CRGRDRLGYTF | TGCAGAGGGCGGGACAGGCTTGGCTACACCTTC
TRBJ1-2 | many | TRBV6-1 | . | CASSEALGGSYGYTF | TGTGCCAGCAGTGAAGCGCTAGGGGGGAGCTATGGCTACACCTTC
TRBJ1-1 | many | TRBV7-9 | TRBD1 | CASSWTGMGGIPEAFF | TGTGCCAGCAGCTGGACAGGGATGGGGGGGATACCTGAAGCTTTCTTT
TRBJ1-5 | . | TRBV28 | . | CASSRQGSFKPQHF | TGTGCCAGCAGTCGGCAGGGTAGCTTTAAGCCCCAGCATTTT